This T cell receptor (beta chain) originates from a study of blood T cell repertoires in COVID-19. The CDR3 contains 16 residues. Losses at the gene ends were 4 bases for V and 1 base for J; bases not matched to a gene: 9. Germline CDR1 reads SGHRS; CDR2 reads YFSETQ. Sequencing was performed with immunoSEQ multiplex PCR; in TCRdb, only in-frame clones are kept and a portion is missing. Among some 90,000 clones listed, about 71% were seen once. The specimen was peripheral blood. The sequence was collected from a woman aged 55-70 years in a cohort sampled during active or convalescent COVID-19. The rearrangement joins TRBV5-1 to TRBJ2-3; 7 positions match TRBD2. The CDR3 region is CASSLLGSGGTDTQYF. CDR3 bases: TGCGCCAGCAGCCTCCTCGGGAGCGGGGGCACAGATACGCAGTATTTT.